This TCR beta chain was sequenced during a study of OX40 agonist ivuxolimab in advanced cancers. The protocol was immunoSEQ multiplex PCR, while the TCRdb copy is restricted to in-frame clones and leaves out a portion. The sample includes under 80,000 clones, about nine tenths of them seen just once. CDR3 length: 12 residues. Germline assignment: CDR1 SGHVT and CDR2 SQSDAQ. With 5 bases removed from V and 6 bases from J, the gap between germline ends came to 11 bases. Patients had blood sampled at baseline and again on cycle 4 day 1 and cycle 7 day 1. This TCR was sampled from an adult with an advanced solid tumor such as melanoma, head and neck, liver or kidney cancer. The gene calls are TRBV7-4 and TRBJ2-7; D might be TRBD1 (5 bases). Sequencing used CD4+ or CD8+ T cells sorted from blood, obtained in a trial of the OX40 agonist ivuxolimab. The CDR3 is CASSKVQGEQYF. CDR3 bases: TGTGCCAGCAGCAAAGTCCAGGGCGAGCAGTACTTC.